These T cell receptor beta chains were read from a single sample in a study of shared clonotypes between healthy human individuals. Data came from immunoSEQ multiplex PCR; TCRdb stores just in-frame clones and leaves some out. The sample gives under 550,000 clones, 95% to 97% of which show up once; under 0.06% is in the top ten. The sequencing input was naive CD4+ T cells sorted from blood. All receptors derive from a woman in her 30s in good health. CDR3s include the opening cysteine and the closing phenylalanine or tryptophan. The order of the fields is clone size, D gene, V gene, J gene, CDR3 protein, CDR3 DNA. The D gene is left open where the match is weak. Clone sizes are given selectively: once, few, many, or a class where the clone is expanded.

clone_size: .; d_call: .; v_call: TRBV28; j_call: TRBJ1-3; cdr3_aa: CASRTTSSGNTIYF; cdr3_nt: TGTGCCAGCAGAACAACAAGCTCTGGAAACACCATATATTTT
clone_size: .; d_call: .; v_call: TRBV4-1; j_call: TRBJ2-5; cdr3_aa: CASSQAGGSVPETQYF; cdr3_nt: TGCGCCAGCAGCCAAGCTGGTGGGAGTGTTCCGGAGACCCAGTACTTC
clone_size: .; d_call: TRBD2; v_call: TRBV10-3; j_call: TRBJ2-7; cdr3_aa: CAISEMILAGGYEQYF; cdr3_nt: TGTGCCATCAGTGAGATGATTCTAGCGGGAGGTTACGAGCAGTACTTC
clone_size: .; d_call: .; v_call: TRBV18; j_call: TRBJ1-5; cdr3_aa: CASAKEGGQPQHF; cdr3_nt: TGTGCCAGCGCCAAAGAAGGGGGTCAGCCCCAGCATTTT
clone_size: .; d_call: TRBD2; v_call: TRBV11-2; j_call: TRBJ2-7; cdr3_aa: CASSLPAASGSIPYEQYF; cdr3_nt: TGTGCCAGCAGCTTACCGGCGGCTAGCGGGAGTATCCCCTACGAGCAGTACTTC
clone_size: .; d_call: .; v_call: TRBV5-8; j_call: TRBJ1-2; cdr3_aa: CASSWARKANYGYTF; cdr3_nt: TGTGCCAGCAGCTGGGCCCGGAAAGCCAACTATGGCTACACCTTC
clone_size: .; d_call: .; v_call: TRBV11-2; j_call: TRBJ2-5; cdr3_aa: CASSLGPSLRETQYF; cdr3_nt: TGTGCCAGCAGCTTAGGGCCATCACTAAGAGAGACCCAGTACTTC
clone_size: .; d_call: .; v_call: TRBV19; j_call: TRBJ2-7; cdr3_aa: CASSIRRTPSYEQYF; cdr3_nt: TGTGCCAGTAGTATCCGCAGGACTCCCTCCTACGAGCAGTACTTC
clone_size: .; d_call: TRBD1; v_call: TRBV4-1; j_call: TRBJ2-1; cdr3_aa: CASSHGQGGDLPYNEQFF; cdr3_nt: TGCGCCAGCAGCCACGGACAAGGGGGCGACCTACCATACAATGAGCAGTTCTTC
clone_size: once; d_call: TRBD1; v_call: TRBV7-2; j_call: TRBJ1-1; cdr3_aa: CASSPGQVKNTEAFF; cdr3_nt: TGTGCCAGCAGTCCTGGACAGGTTAAGAACACTGAAGCTTTCTTT
clone_size: .; d_call: .; v_call: TRBV18; j_call: TRBJ2-7; cdr3_aa: CASSPAGHVPYEQYF; cdr3_nt: TGTGCCAGCTCACCAGCGGGGCATGTTCCTTACGAGCAGTACTTC
clone_size: .; d_call: .; v_call: TRBV6-5; j_call: TRBJ2-7; cdr3_aa: CASRTSQGFDEQYF; cdr3_nt: TGTGCCAGCAGAACTTCCCAGGGGTTTGACGAGCAGTACTTC
clone_size: .; d_call: .; v_call: TRBV28; j_call: TRBJ1-2; cdr3_aa: CASSSPGSRSNYGYTF; cdr3_nt: TGTGCCAGCAGTTCCCCGGGGTCCAGGTCTAACTATGGCTACACCTTC
clone_size: .; d_call: .; v_call: TRBV5-1; j_call: TRBJ1-1; cdr3_aa: CASSLGGETEAFF; cdr3_nt: TGCGCCAGCAGCTTGGGCGGGGAAACTGAAGCTTTCTTT
clone_size: .; d_call: .; v_call: TRBV6-1; j_call: TRBJ2-6; cdr3_aa: CASSGWRSGANVLTF; cdr3_nt: TGTGCCAGCAGTGGGTGGCGCTCTGGGGCCAACGTCCTGACTTTC
clone_size: .; d_call: .; v_call: TRBV19; j_call: TRBJ1-5; cdr3_aa: CASSMQGFQPQHF; cdr3_nt: TGTGCCAGTAGTATGCAGGGTTTTCAGCCCCAGCATTTT
clone_size: .; d_call: TRBD2; v_call: TRBV5-4; j_call: TRBJ2-1; cdr3_aa: CASSPQLGLAGVYEQFF; cdr3_nt: TGTGCCAGCAGCCCGCAATTGGGACTAGCGGGAGTCTATGAGCAGTTCTTC
clone_size: .; d_call: TRBD2; v_call: TRBV19; j_call: TRBJ2-3; cdr3_aa: CASRPSGRGLDTQYF; cdr3_nt: TGTGCCAGTAGACCTAGCGGGAGAGGCTTGGATACGCAGTATTTT
clone_size: .; d_call: TRBD1; v_call: TRBV10-3; j_call: TRBJ2-7; cdr3_aa: CAISQPGQGAFEQYF; cdr3_nt: TGTGCCATCAGTCAGCCGGGACAGGGGGCGTTCGAGCAGTACTTC
clone_size: .; d_call: .; v_call: TRBV29-1; j_call: TRBJ2-1; cdr3_aa: CSVGQGGAEQFF; cdr3_nt: TGCAGCGTTGGACAGGGAGGGGCAGAGCAGTTCTTC
clone_size: .; d_call: TRBD1; v_call: TRBV19; j_call: TRBJ2-7; cdr3_aa: CASSPNRGTYEQYF; cdr3_nt: TGTGCCAGTAGCCCTAACAGGGGGACCTACGAGCAGTACTTC
clone_size: .; d_call: .; v_call: TRBV14; j_call: TRBJ1-1; cdr3_aa: CASSQQGLNTEAFF; cdr3_nt: TGTGCCAGCAGCCAACAGGGGCTGAACACTGAAGCTTTCTTT
clone_size: few; d_call: TRBD1; v_call: TRBV7-3; j_call: TRBJ2-3; cdr3_aa: CASSLMTGGTDTQYF; cdr3_nt: TGTGCCAGCAGCTTAATGACAGGGGGTACAGATACGCAGTATTTT
clone_size: .; d_call: .; v_call: TRBV10-3; j_call: TRBJ2-7; cdr3_aa: CAISEISYEQYF; cdr3_nt: TGTGCCATCAGTGAGATCTCCTACGAGCAGTACTTC
clone_size: .; d_call: .; v_call: TRBV5-1; j_call: TRBJ1-3; cdr3_aa: CASSYFSGTPSSGNTIYF; cdr3_nt: TGCGCCAGCAGCTATTTCTCCGGGACACCGAGCTCTGGAAACACCATATATTTT